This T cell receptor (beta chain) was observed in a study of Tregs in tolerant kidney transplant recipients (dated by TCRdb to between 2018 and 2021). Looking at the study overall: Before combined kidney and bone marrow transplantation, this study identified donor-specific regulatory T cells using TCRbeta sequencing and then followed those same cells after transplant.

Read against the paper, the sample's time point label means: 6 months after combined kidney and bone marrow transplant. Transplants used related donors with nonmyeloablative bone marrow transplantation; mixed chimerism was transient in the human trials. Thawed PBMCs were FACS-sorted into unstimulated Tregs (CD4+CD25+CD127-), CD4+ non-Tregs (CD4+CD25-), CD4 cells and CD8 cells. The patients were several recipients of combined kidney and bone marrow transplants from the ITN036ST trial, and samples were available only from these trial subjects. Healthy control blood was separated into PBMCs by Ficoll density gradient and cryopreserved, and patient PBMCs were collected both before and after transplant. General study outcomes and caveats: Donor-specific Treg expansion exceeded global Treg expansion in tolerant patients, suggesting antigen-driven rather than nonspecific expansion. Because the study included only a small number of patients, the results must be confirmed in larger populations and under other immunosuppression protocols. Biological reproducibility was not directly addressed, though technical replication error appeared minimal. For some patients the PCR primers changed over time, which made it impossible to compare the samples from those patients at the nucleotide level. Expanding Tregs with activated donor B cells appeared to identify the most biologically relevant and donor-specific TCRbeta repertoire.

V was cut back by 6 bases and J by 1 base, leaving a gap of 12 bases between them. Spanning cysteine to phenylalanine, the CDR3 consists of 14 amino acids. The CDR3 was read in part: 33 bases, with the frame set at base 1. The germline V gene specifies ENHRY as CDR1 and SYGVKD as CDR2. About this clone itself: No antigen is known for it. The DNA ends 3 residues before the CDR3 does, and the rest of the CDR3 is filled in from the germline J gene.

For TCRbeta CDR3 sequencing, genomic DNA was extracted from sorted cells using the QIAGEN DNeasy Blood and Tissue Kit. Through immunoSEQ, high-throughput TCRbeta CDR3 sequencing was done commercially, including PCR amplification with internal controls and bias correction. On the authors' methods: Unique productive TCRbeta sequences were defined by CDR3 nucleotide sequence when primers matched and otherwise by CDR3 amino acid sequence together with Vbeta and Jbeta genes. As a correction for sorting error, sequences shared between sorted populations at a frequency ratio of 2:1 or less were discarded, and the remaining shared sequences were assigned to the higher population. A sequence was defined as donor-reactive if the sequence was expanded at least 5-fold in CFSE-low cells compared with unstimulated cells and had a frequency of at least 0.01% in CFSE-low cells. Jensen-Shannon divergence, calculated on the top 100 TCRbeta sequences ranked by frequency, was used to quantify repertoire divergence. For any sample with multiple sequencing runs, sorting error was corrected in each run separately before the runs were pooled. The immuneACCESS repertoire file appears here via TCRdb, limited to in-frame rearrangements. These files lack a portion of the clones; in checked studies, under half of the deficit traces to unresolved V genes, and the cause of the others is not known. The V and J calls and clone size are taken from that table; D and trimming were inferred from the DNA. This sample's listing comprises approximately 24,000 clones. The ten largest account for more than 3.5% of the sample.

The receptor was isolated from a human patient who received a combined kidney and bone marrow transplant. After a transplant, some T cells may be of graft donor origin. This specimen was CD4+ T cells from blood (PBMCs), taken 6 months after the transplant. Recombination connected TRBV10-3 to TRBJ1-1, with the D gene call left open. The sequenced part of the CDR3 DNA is TGTGCCATCAGCTCTGCCCAAGGGAACACTGAA. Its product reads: CAISSAQGNTE. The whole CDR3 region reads CAISSAQGNTEAFF.